Listed below are T cell receptor beta chains from one sample, sequenced in a study of shared clonotypes between healthy human individuals. Produced via immunoSEQ multiplex PCR; TCRdb's table is partial and in-frame only. The data hold approximately 1.1 million clones, with 70% to 80% observed a single time. Material: memory CD4+ T cells from PBMCs. These receptors originate from a man younger than 35 in good health. Some clones in this sample may be carry-over from other donors' samples. Each CDR3 is given with its conserved first and last residue. The order of the fields is V gene, D gene, clone size, J gene, CDR3 DNA, CDR3 protein. A D gene is named only where the DNA matches it firmly. Only part of the rows carry a size: once, few, many, or a class if the clone is expanded.

TRBV29-1	NA	NA	TRBJ2-3	TGCAGCGTTGCGGGATTTGAAATTAGCACAGATACGCAGTATTTT	CSVAGFEISTDTQYF
TRBV10-3	NA	NA	TRBJ1-1	TGTGCCATCAGTGATCGCTCTGAAGCTTTCTTT	CAISDRSEAFF
TRBV5-1	NA	NA	TRBJ1-2	TGCGCCAGCAGCTTGGTCGGGAACTATGGCTACACCTTC	CASSLVGNYGYTF
TRBV5-1	TRBD1	NA	TRBJ2-5	TGCGCCAGCAGGGCCGGGACAGGGGGCTCCGAGACCCAGTACTTC	CASRAGTGGSETQYF
TRBV5-4	NA	NA	TRBJ2-3	TGTGCCAGCAGCTTGCCGGAATTAACAGGGTTAAATTTT	CASSLPELTGLNF
TRBV18	NA	NA	TRBJ2-5	TGTGCCAGCTCACCGAGACAAGAGACCCAGTACTTC	CASSPRQETQYF
TRBV5-1	TRBD2	NA	TRBJ2-7	TGCGCCAGCAGCCCAACTAGCGGTTCCTACGAGCAGTACTTC	CASSPTSGSYEQYF
TRBV11-2	NA	NA	TRBJ1-1	TGTGCCAGCAGCTCATTTGCAGGAGTAAACACTGAAGCTTTCTTT	CASSSFAGVNTEAFF
TRBV6-1	NA	NA	TRBJ2-2	TGTGCCAGCAGTGAAGCCCAGGGCTGGACCGGGGAGCTGTTTTTT	CASSEAQGWTGELFF
TRBV11-2	NA	NA	TRBJ2-1	TGTGCCAGCAGCTTATACGGGGACTGGCAGTTCTTC	CASSLYGDWQFF
TRBV5-1	TRBD1	once	TRBJ1-1	TGCGCCAGCAGCGTCCAGGGGGGAATGAACACTGAAGCTTTCTTT	CASSVQGGMNTEAFF
TRBV5-6	NA	NA	TRBJ2-7	TGTGCCAGCAGCTTGGCAGCGGCCTCCTACGAGCAGTACTTC	CASSLAAASYEQYF
TRBV7-2	TRBD1	NA	TRBJ1-5	TGTGCCAGCAGCTTGGGGACAGGGAAACAGCCCCAGCATTTT	CASSLGTGKQPQHF
TRBV7-3	NA	NA	TRBJ2-2	TGTGCCAGCAGCCGCGGACAAGGGTTCGACGGGGAGCTGTTTTTT	CASSRGQGFDGELFF
TRBV10-3	TRBD2	NA	TRBJ2-5	TGTGCCACCGCCAGCGGGGAACAAGAGACCCAGTACTTC	CATASGEQETQYF
TRBV11-3	TRBD2	NA	TRBJ2-1	TGTGCCAGCAGCCAACCGGGACTAGCGGGTGGTTACAATGAGCAGTTCTTC	CASSQPGLAGGYNEQFF
TRBV2	NA	once	TRBJ1-1	TGTGCCAGCAGTGGAACAGGGCGTAACACTGAAGCTTTCTTT	CASSGTGRNTEAFF
TRBV27	NA	NA	TRBJ2-3	TGTGCCAGCAGGATAGCGGCTAGCACAGATACGCAGTATTTT	CASRIAASTDTQYF
TRBV28	NA	few	TRBJ1-2	TGTGCCAGCAGTTCGATGGATGGCTACACCTTC	CASSSMDGYTF
TRBV28	NA	few	TRBJ1-1	TGTGCCAGCAGTTTTTGGCGGGGGGACACTGAAGCTTTCTTT	CASSFWRGDTEAFF
TRBV9	TRBD2	NA	TRBJ2-5	TGTGCCAGCAGCCTTGGACTAGCGGGAGGGCAAGAGACCCAGTACTTC	CASSLGLAGGQETQYF
TRBV9	NA	NA	TRBJ2-3	TGTGCCAGCAGCGTAGACGGGAGATGGGGAGATACGCAGTATTTT	CASSVDGRWGDTQYF
TRBV6-5	NA	NA	TRBJ2-3	TGTGCCAGCAGCTACAAAGATACGCAGTATTTT	CASSYKDTQYF
TRBV14	NA	few	TRBJ2-7	TGTGCCAGCAGCCAAGCCGGAGACGAGCAGTACTTC	CASSQAGDEQYF
TRBV5-1	NA	NA	TRBJ1-2	TGCGCCAGCAGTCAAAAGGTCGGGAACTATGGCTACACCTTC	CASSQKVGNYGYTF
TRBV14	NA	NA	TRBJ1-1	TGTGCCAGCAGCCAAGTAGGGAGTGACACTGAAGCTTTCTTT	CASSQVGSDTEAFF
TRBV30	NA	NA	TRBJ1-5	TGTGCCTGGAGCCTTCACAGTACGCCCCAGCATTTT	CAWSLHSTPQHF
TRBV19	NA	NA	TRBJ2-3	TGTGCCACGAACGTGGGGGGAACAGATACGCAGTATTTT	CATNVGGTDTQYF
TRBV23-1	NA	NA	TRBJ1-1	TGCGCCAGCAGTCCATTGGGCACTGAAGCTTTCTTT	CASSPLGTEAFF
TRBV9	TRBD1	NA	TRBJ2-1	TGTGCCAGCAGCTCCCGGACAGGGGGCTACAATGAGCAGTTCTTC	CASSSRTGGYNEQFF
TRBV5-1	NA	few	TRBJ2-5	TGCGCCAGCAGCTTGTGGGGGCCAGGGGAGACCCAGTACTTC	CASSLWGPGETQYF
TRBV4-1	NA	NA	TRBJ1-2	TGCGCCAGCTCCGGGGTATCTAACTATGGCTACACCTTC	CASSGVSNYGYTF
TRBV2	TRBD1	NA	TRBJ2-5	TGTGCCAGCAGTGATAGAGGACAGGGCCAAGAGACCCAGTACTTC	CASSDRGQGQETQYF
TRBV5-1	NA	few	TRBJ2-7	TGCGCCAGCAGCCTTAGAGTTGAGTGGGAGCAGTACTTC	CASSLRVEWEQYF
TRBV4-2	TRBD2	NA	TRBJ2-5	TGTGCCAGCAGCCGAGGACTAGAAGAGACCCAGTACTTC	CASSRGLEETQYF
TRBV15	NA	NA	TRBJ2-5	TGTGCCACCAGCAGATCCCCTCCGGGCAGGGGCAGGGAGACCCAGTACTTC	CATSRSPPGRGRETQYF
TRBV27	TRBD1	few	TRBJ2-2	TGTGCCAGCAGGTGGACAGGGGGCTTCAACACCGGGGAGCTGTTTTTT	CASRWTGGFNTGELFF
TRBV28	NA	many	TRBJ2-7	TGTGCCAGCTATTATCAGGGCCGTCCGCTCGAGCAGTACTTC	CASYYQGRPLEQYF
TRBV5-8	NA	NA	TRBJ2-7	TGTGCCAGCAGCAACTCCGGAGAGCAGTACTTC	CASSNSGEQYF
TRBV5-1	TRBD2	NA	TRBJ2-3	TGCGCCAGCAGCACGAATAGAGGACTAGTCAGTTCGAGCGCAGATACGCAGTATTTT	CASSTNRGLVSSSADTQYF
TRBV7-2	TRBD2	NA	TRBJ2-7	TGTGCCAGCAGCACAGAGGGACTAGCGGCCTACGAGCAGTACTTC	CASSTEGLAAYEQYF
TRBV5-4	NA	NA	TRBJ2-7	TGTGCCAGCAGCTCATCCAGCTCCTACGAGCAGTACTTC	CASSSSSSYEQYF
TRBV2	NA	many	TRBJ2-3	TGTGCCAGCAGTGATGGGGGGGCCGATACGCAGTATTTT	CASSDGGADTQYF
TRBV2	TRBD2	few	TRBJ2-5	TGTGCCAGCAGTCTAGCGGCCCAAGAGACCCAGTACTTC	CASSLAAQETQYF
TRBV4-1	TRBD1	NA	TRBJ2-7	TGCGCCAGCAGCCAGACAGGGGTCTCCTACGAGCAGTACTTC	CASSQTGVSYEQYF
TRBV5-1	NA	few	TRBJ1-4	TGCGCCAGCAGCGACAACGGTGAAAAACTGTTTTTT	CASSDNGEKLFF
TRBV19	NA	NA	TRBJ2-7	TGTGCCAGTAGTAGGTACGGGAGTACCTACGAGCAGTACTTC	CASSRYGSTYEQYF
TRBV5-1	TRBD2	NA	TRBJ2-1	TGCGCCAGCAGCGGGGGGACTAGTACATACAATGAGCAGTTCTTC	CASSGGTSTYNEQFF
TRBV19	NA	many	TRBJ2-7	TGTGCCAGTAGTATCAACAGGGGGGGCTACGAGCAGTACTTC	CASSINRGGYEQYF
TRBV7-9	TRBD2	NA	TRBJ2-7	TGTGCCAGCAGCTTATTGACTAGCGGGAGCCAGGAGCAGTACTTC	CASSLLTSGSQEQYF
TRBV28	NA	few	TRBJ1-1	TGTGCCAGCACCCCCATCTACCCGGGGCAGATGAACACTGAAGCTTTCTTT	CASTPIYPGQMNTEAFF
TRBV7-3	NA	NA	TRBJ2-7	TGTGCCAGCAGCTTATCCACCGTGGGAGGCGAGCAGTACTTC	CASSLSTVGGEQYF
TRBV15	TRBD1	NA	TRBJ1-3	TGTGCCACCAGCAGATACGCGACAGGGAATGGAAACACCATATATTTT	CATSRYATGNGNTIYF
TRBV2	TRBD2	NA	TRBJ2-2	TGTGCCAGCAGTGTCAGCGGGAGGGCTATCGGGGAGCTGTTTTTT	CASSVSGRAIGELFF
TRBV5-4	NA	NA	TRBJ2-7	TGTGCCAGCAGCTTGGCCGCGGGGTACGAGCAGTACTTC	CASSLAAGYEQYF
TRBV9	TRBD1	NA	TRBJ2-7	TGTGCCAGCAGCGTAGCTACCGGGACAGGGCAGAACGAGCAGTACTTC	CASSVATGTGQNEQYF